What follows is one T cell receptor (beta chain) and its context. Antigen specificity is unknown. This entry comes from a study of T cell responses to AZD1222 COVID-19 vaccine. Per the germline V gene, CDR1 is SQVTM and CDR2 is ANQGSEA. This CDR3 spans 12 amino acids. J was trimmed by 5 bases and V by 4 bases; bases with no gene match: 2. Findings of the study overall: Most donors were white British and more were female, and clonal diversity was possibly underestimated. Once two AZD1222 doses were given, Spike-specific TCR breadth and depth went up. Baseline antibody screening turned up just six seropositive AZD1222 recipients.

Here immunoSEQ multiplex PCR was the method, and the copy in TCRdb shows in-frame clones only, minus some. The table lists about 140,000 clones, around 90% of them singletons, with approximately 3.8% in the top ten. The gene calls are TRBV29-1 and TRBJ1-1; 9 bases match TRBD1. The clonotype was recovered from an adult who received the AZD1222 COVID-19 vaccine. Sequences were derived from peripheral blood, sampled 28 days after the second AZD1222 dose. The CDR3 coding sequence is TGCAGCGTTGGGACAGGGGAAACTGAAGCTTTCTTT. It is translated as CSVGTGETEAFF.